This T cell receptor (beta chain) was sequenced for a study of regulatory T cells in long-lasting Graves disease. Library construction for TCR beta used iRepertoire HTBI primers and Arm-PCR of CDR3 regions. In TCRdb, the multiplex PCR reads were re-called with MiXCR into one record per CDR3 protein. The data contain roughly 220,000 distinct CDR3 sequences, around 16% of them singletons. Time point defined: newly diagnosed GD, antithyroid drugs for less than 3 months. RNA isolated from PBMCs was used to make the TCR library. A roughly 10-milliliter sample of peripheral blood was drawn into EDTA tubes. At least ten counts were recorded for this clonotype. V was pared by 0 bases and J by 8 bases, with 10 bases of the junction left unmatched. The V gene's germline CDR1 is SGHDT and CDR2 YYEEEE. This CDR3 contains 15 residues.

The sequencing used peripheral blood mononuclear cells (PBMCs), collected at new diagnosis, from a patient treated with antithyroid drugs. The chain uses TRBV5-6 and TRBJ1-2; 7 nucleotides match TRBD1. This receptor was taken from a female donor with Graves disease. The CDR3 coding sequence is TGTGCCAGCAGCTTGGCCGGGCAGGGGGTAGGAGGCTACACCTTC. It encodes CASSLAGQGVGGYTF.